This is a list of T cell receptor beta chains from one sample in a study of cytomegalovirus exposure and HLA in healthy donors. Sequencing used immunoSEQ multiplex PCR; TCRdb keeps in-frame clones, though not all of them. The sample includes about 190,000 clones, roughly 80% of them seen just once. The sequencing sample was made of PBMCs. These receptors were taken from a woman aged 18-35 years in good health and CMV-seronegative. Each CDR3 is given with its conserved first and last residue.

j_gene	v_gene	CDR3aa
TRBJ1-2	TRBV5-1	CASGVSGEGYGYTF
TRBJ1-2	TRBV19	CASSIATQTGLGYTF
TRBJ1-1	TRBV6-1	CASSTKTGINTEAFF
TRBJ1-1	TRBV6-5	CASRVGEILAEAFF
TRBJ2-7	TRBV4-2	CASSQGQGTYEQYF
TRBJ1-1	TRBV6-1	CASSEEGQDHAKAFF
TRBJ2-1	TRBV4-2	CASSPGTSHNEQFF
TRBJ2-2	TRBV7-3	CASSSRAGGYTGELFF
TRBJ2-7	TRBV4-1	CASSQDNSLPYEQYF
TRBJ1-2	TRBV28	CASSKTGVRYGYTF
TRBJ2-5	TRBV27	CASSSGGIQETQYF
TRBJ2-3	TRBV5-1	CASSAETGGPTDTQYF
TRBJ2-3	TRBV11-3	CASSASSGRDADTQYF
TRBJ1-2	TRBV6-5	CASSRPGGTQSYTF
TRBJ1-6	TRBV29-1	CSAQGAGNSPLHF
TRBJ1-5	TRBV25-1	CASGGGEEGQPQHF
TRBJ1-1	TRBV5-1	CARWGVNTEAFF
TRBJ1-6	TRBV5-1	CASSLDGERGGSPLHF
TRBJ2-7	TRBV7-2	CASSLGRNAYEQYF
TRBJ2-7	TRBV2	CASRGTDISSYEQYF
TRBJ2-5	TRBV5-6	CASSSTSGLETQYF
TRBJ2-3	TRBV9	CASSVARELLSTDTQYF
TRBJ2-5	TRBV6-1	CASGTTGGVETQYF
TRBJ2-5	TRBV7-6	CASSLKSGVDQETQYF
TRBJ2-2	TRBV27	CASSTRQGGELFF
TRBJ2-7	TRBV4-1	CASSQEAGATYEQYF
TRBJ2-1	TRBV6-1	CASSEAASTVLYNEQFF
TRBJ2-5	TRBV7-6	CASSSILAGGQTQYF
TRBJ2-4	TRBV30	CAWETSGVQYF
TRBJ2-7	TRBV19	CASSMLAEGPYEQYF
TRBJ2-3	TRBV4-2	CASSQEGGSADTQYF
TRBJ1-1	TRBV19	CASSSPPGFVLTEAFF
TRBJ2-2	TRBV30	CAWSVGLAGPRGAGELFF
TRBJ1-3	TRBV7-2	CASSLAGGGNTIYF
TRBJ2-1	TRBV2	CASNSGGPDEQFF
TRBJ1-4	TRBV6-1	CASSDRVTNEKLFF
TRBJ1-1	TRBV5-1	CASSLPGNTEAFF
TRBJ1-5	TRBV5-5	CASSFGGGQPQHF
TRBJ2-7	TRBV2	CASSDGTGGFSYEQYF
TRBJ2-2	TRBV10-3	CAISEGASGNTGELFF
TRBJ2-5	TRBV5-6	CASSSGTLGGETQYF
TRBJ2-5	TRBV11-3	CASSFVRGETQYF
TRBJ1-1	TRBV6-6	CASSYLGSGTEAFF
TRBJ2-3	TRBV15	CATGFDKTGLVADTQYF
TRBJ2-1	TRBV9	CASSVGLADNNEQFF
TRBJ2-2	TRBV5-1	CASTNGPGQTTRNTGELFF
TRBJ2-1	TRBV5-1	CASSLKGSHEQFF
TRBJ1-6	TRBV5-6	CASSDRSSYISPLHF